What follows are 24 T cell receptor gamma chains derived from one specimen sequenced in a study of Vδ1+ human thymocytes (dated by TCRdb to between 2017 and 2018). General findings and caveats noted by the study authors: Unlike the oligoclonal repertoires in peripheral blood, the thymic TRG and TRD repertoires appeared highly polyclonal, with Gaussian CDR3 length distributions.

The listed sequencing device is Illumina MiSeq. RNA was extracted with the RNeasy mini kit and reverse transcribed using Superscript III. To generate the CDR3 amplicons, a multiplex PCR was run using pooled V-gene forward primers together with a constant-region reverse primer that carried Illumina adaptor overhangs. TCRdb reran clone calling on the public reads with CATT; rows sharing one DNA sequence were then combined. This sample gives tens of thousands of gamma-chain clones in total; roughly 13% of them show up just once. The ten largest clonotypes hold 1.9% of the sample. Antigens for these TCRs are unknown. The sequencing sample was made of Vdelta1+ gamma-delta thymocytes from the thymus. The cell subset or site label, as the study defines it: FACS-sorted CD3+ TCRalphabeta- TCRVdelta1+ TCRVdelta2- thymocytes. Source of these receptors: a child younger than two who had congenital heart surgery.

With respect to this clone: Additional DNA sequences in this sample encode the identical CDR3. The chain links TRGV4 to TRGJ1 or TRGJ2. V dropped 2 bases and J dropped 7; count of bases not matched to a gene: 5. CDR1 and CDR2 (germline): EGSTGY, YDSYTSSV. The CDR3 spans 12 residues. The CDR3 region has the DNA TGTGCCACCTGGGATGTGGGGTATAAGAAACTCTTT. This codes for CATWDVGYKKLF.

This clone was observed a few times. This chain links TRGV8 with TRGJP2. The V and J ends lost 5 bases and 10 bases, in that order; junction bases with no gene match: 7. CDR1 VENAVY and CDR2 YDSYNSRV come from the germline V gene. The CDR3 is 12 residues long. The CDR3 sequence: CATWVQGWIKTF. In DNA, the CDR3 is TGTGCCACCTGGGTACAAGGTTGGATCAAGACGTTT.

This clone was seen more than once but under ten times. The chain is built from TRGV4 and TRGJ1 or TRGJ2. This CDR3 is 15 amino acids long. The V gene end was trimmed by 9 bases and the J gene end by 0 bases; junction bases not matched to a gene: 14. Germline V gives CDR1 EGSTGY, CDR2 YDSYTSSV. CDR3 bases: TGTGCCACCGGGACTCCCCGAACGAATTATTATAAGAAACTCTTT. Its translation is CATGTPRTNYYKKLF.

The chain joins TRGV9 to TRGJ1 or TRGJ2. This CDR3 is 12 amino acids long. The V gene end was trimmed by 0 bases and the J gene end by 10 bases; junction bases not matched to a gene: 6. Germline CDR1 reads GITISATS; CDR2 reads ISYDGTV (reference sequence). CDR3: CALWEVSGKKLF. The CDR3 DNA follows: TGTGCCTTGTGGGAGGTGTCGGGAAAGAAACTCTTT.

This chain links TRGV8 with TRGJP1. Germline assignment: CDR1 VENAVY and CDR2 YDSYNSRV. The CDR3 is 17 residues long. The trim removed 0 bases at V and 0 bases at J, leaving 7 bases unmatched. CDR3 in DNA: TGTGCCACCTGGGATAGGCCGGGATATACCACTGGTTGGTTCAAGATATTT. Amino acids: CATWDRPGYTTGWFKIF.

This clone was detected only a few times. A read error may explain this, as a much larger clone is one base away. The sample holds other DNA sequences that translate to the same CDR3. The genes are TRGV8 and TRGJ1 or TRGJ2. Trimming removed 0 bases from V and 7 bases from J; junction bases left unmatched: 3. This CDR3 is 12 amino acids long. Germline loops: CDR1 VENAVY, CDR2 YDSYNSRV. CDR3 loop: CATWDRGYKKLF. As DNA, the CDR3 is TGTGCCACCTGGGATAGGGGGTATAAGAAACTCTTT.

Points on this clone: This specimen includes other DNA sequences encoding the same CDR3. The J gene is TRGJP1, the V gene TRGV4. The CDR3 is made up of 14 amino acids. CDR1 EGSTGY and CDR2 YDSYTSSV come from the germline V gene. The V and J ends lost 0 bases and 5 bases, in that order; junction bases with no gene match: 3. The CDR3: CATWDGLTGWFKIF. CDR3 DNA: TGTGCCACCTGGGATGGGCTGACTGGTTGGTTCAAGATATTT.

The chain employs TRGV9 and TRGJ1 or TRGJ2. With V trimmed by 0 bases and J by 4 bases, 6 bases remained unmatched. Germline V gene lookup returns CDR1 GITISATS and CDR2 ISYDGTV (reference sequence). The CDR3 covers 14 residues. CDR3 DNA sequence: TGTGCCTTGTGGGAGGTGGTCGACTATTATAAGAAACTCTTT. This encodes CALWEVVDYYKKLF.

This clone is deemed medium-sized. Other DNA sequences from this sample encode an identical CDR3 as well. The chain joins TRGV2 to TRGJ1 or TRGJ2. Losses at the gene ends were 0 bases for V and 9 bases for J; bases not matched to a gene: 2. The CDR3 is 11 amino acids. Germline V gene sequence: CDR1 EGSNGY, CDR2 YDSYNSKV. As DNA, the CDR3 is TGTGCCACCTGGGACGGGCGTAAGAAACTCTTT. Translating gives CATWDGRKKLF.

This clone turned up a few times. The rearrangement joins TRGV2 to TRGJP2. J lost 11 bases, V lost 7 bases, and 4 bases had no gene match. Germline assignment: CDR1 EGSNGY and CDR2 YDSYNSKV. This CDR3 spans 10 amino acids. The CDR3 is CATCRWIKTF. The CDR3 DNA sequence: TGTGCCACCTGTCGGTGGATCAAGACGTTT.

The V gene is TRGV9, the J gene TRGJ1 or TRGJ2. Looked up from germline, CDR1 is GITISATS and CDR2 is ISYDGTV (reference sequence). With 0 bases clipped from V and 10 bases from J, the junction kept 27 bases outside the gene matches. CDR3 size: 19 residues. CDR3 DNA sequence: TGTGCCTTGTGGGAGGTGCAATCCCCATCCCCCGAATTAAGTATAAAGAAACTCTTT. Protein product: CALWEVQSPSPELSIKKLF.

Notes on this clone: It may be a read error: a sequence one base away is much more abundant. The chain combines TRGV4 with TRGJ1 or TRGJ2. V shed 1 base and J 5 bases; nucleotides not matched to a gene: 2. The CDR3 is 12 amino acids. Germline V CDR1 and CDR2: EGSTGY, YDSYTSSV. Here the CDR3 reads CATWDGHYKKLF. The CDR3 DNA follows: TGTGCCACCTGGGATGGCCATTATAAGAAACTCTTT.

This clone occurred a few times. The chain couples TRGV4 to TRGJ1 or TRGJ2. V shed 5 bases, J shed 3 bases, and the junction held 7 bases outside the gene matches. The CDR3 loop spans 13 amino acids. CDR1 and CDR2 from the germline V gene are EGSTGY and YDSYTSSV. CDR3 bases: TGTGCCACCTGGGCCCACGGTTATTATAAGAAACTCTTT. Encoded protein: CATWAHGYYKKLF.

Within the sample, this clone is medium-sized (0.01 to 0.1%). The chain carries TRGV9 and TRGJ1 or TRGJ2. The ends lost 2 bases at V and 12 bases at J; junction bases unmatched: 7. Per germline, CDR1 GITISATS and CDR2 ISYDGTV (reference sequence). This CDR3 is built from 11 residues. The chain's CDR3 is CALWEAEAKLF. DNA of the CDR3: TGTGCCTTGTGGGAGGCCGAGGCGAAACTCTTT.

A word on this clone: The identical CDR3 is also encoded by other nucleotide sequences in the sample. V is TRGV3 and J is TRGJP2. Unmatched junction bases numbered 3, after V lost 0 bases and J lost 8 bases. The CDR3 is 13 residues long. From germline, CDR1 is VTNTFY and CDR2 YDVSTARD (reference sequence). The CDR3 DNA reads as TGTGCCACCTGGGACAGGCGAGATTGGATCAAGACGTTT. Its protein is CATWDRRDWIKTF.

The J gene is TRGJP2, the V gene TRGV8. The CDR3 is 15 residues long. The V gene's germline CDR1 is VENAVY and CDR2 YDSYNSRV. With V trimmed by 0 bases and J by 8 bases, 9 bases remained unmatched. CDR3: CATWDRPGGDWIKTF. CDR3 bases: TGTGCCACCTGGGATAGGCCGGGGGGGGATTGGATCAAGACGTTT.

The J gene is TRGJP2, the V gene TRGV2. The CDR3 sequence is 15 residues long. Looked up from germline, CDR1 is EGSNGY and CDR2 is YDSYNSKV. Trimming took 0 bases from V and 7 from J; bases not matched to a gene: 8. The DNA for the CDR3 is TGTGCCACCTGGGACGGGCTACGGGATGATTGGATCAAGACGTTT. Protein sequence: CATWDGLRDDWIKTF.

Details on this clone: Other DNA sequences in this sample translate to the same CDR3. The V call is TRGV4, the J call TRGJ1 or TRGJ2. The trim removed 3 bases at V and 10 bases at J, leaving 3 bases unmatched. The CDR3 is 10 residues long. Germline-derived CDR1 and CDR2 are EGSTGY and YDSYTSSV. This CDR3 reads CATWDSKKLF. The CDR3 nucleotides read TGTGCCACCTGGGATTCCAAGAAACTCTTT.

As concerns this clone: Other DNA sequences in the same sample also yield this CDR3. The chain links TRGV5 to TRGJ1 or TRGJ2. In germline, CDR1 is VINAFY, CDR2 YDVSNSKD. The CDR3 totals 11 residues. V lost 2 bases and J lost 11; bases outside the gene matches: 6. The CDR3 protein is CATWDKGEKLF. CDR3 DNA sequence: TGTGCCACCTGGGACAAAGGAGAGAAACTCTTT.

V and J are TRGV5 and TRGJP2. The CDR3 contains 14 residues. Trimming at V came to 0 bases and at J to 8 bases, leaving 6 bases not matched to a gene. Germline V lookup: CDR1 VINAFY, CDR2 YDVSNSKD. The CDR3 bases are TGTGCCACCTGGGACAGGCAGGTGGATTGGATCAAGACGTTT. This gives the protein CATWDRQVDWIKTF.

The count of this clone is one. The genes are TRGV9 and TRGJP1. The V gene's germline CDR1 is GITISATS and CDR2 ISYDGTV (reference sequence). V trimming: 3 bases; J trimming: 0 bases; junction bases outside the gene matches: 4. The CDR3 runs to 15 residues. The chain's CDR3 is CALWEPNTTGWFKIF. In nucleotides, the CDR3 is TGTGCCTTGTGGGAGCCCAATACCACTGGTTGGTTCAAGATATTT.

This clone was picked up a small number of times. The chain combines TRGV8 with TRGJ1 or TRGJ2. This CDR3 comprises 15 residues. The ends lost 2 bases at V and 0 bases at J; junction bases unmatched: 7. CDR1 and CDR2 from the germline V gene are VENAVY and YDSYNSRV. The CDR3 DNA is TGTGCCACCTGGGATATCTGTCGGAATTATTATAAGAAACTCTTT. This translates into CATWDICRNYYKKLF.

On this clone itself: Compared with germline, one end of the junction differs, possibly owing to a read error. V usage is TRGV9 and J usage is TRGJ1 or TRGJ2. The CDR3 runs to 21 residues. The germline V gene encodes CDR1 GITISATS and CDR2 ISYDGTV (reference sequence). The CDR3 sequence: CALWEVRGGPLNQKAPNKELF. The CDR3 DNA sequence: TGTGCCTTGTGGGAGGTAAGAGGTGGTCCGCTAAACCAGAAAGCTCCAAATAAGGAACTCTTT.

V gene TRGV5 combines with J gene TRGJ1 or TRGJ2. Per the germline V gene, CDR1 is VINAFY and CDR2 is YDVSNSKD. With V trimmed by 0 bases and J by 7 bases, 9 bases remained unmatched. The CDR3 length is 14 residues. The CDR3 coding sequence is TGTGCCACCTGGGACAGGGCGACCTCCTATAAGAAACTCTTT. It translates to CATWDRATSYKKLF.